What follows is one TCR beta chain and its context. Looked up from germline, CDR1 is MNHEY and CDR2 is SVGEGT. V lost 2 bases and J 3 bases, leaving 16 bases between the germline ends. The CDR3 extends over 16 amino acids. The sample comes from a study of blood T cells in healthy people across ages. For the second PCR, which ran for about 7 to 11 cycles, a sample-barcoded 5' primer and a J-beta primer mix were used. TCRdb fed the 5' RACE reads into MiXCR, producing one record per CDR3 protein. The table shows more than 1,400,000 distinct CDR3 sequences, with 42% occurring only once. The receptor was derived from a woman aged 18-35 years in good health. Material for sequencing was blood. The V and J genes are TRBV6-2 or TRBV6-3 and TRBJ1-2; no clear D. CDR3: CASSYTRGMIDYGYTF. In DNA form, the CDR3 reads TGTGCCAGCAGTTACACCCGCGGCATGATTGACTATGGCTACACCTTC.